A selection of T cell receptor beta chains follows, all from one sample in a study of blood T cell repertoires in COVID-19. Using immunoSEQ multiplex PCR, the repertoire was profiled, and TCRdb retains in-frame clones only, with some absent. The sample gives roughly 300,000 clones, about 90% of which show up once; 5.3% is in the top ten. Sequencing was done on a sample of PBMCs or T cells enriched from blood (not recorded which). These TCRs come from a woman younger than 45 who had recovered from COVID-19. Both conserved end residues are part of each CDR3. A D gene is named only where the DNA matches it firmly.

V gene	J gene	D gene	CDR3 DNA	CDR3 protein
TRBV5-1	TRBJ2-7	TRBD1	TGCGCCAGCAGCTGGGCTCCCGGGACAGGTAACGAGCAGTACTTC	CASSWAPGTGNEQYF
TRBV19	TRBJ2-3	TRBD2	TGTGCCAGCTACGATGGGACTAGCGGGGGGAATACGCAGTATTTT	CASYDGTSGGNTQYF
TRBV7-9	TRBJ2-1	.	TGTGCCAGCAGCTTAGCTGGGGGGAAGGGGGAGCAGTTCTTC	CASSLAGGKGEQFF
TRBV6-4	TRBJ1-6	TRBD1	TGTGCCAGCAGTGAAGGACAGGGGGTACCCCTCCACTTT	CASSEGQGVPLHF
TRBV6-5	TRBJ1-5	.	TGTGCCAGCAGTTCAGGGGCCACCAATCAGCCCCAGCATTTT	CASSSGATNQPQHF
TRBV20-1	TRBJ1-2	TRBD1	TGCAGTGGATACAGGGGTGGTGGCTACACCTTC	CSGYRGGGYTF
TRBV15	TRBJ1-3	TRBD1	TGTGCCACCAGCAGTGAATGGACAGGATCCTCTGGAAACACCATATATTTT	CATSSEWTGSSGNTIYF
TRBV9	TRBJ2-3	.	TGTGCCAGCAGCGTTAGCGGATCCCTCGCAGATACGCAGTATTTT	CASSVSGSLADTQYF
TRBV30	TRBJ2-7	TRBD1	TGTGCCTGGTTAGACAGGGCCGTATCCTACGAGCAGTACTTC	CAWLDRAVSYEQYF
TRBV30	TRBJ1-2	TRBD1	TGTGCCTCCTCCGGGACAGGTTATGGCTACACCTTC	CASSGTGYGYTF
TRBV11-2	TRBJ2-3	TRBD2	TGTGCCAGCAGCTTTACTAGCGGGGGGAGCACAGATACGCAGTATTTT	CASSFTSGGSTDTQYF
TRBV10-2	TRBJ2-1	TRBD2	TGCGCCAGCAGCTCTAGCGGGGGCTACAATGAGCAGTTCTTC	CASSSSGGYNEQFF
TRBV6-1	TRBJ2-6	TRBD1	TGTGCCAGCAGTGACCACAGGGGCCCCTCTGGGGCCAACGTCCTGACTTTC	CASSDHRGPSGANVLTF
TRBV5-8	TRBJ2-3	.	TGTGCCAGCAGCCTAACGGCGGGTACGCAGTATTTT	CASSLTAGTQYF
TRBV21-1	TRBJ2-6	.	TGTGCCAGCAGCCCCCGAGGGCCGGGGGCCAACGTCCTGACTTTC	CASSPRGPGANVLTF
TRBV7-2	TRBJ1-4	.	TGTGCCAGCAGCTTATCAGGGAGGGGTAATGAAAAACTGTTTTTT	CASSLSGRGNEKLFF
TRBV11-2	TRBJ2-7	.	TGTGCCAGCAGCTCGGCCCAGGGAACCTACGAGCAGTACTTC	CASSSAQGTYEQYF
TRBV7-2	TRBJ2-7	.	TGTGCCAGCAGCCGGGACACTTCGAGCTCCTACGAGCAGTACTTC	CASSRDTSSSYEQYF
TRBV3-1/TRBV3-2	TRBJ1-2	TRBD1	TGTGCCAGCAGCCAAGAATCCGGACAGGGAGAAGCTAACTATGGCTACACCTTC	CASSQESGQGEANYGYTF
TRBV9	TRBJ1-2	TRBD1	TGTGCCAGCAGCGGACAGGGGGCGAGGGTTACGGGCTACACCTTC	CASSGQGARVTGYTF